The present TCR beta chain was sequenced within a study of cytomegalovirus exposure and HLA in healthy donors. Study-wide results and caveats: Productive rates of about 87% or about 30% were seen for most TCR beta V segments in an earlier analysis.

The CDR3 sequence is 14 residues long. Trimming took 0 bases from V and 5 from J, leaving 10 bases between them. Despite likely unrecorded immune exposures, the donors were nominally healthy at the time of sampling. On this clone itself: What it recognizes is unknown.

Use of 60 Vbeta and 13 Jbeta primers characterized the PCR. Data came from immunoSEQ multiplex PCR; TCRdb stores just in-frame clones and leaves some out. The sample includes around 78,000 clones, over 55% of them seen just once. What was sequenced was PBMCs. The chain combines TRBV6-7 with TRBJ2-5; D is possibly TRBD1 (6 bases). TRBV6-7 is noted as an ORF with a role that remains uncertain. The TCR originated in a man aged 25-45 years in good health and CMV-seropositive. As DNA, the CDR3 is TGTGCCAGCAGTTACTCGGGGGCCTGGGAGACCCAGTACTTC. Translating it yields CASSYSGAWETQYF.